This TCR beta chain comes out of a study of T cells after yellow fever vaccination. Trimming took off 1 base at V and 5 bases at J, with 12 bases between the two ends. This CDR3 spans 14 amino acids. CDR1 and CDR2 from the germline V gene are SGHNT and YYREEE (reference sequence). MiXCR, run by TCRdb on the 5' RACE reads, gives a single entry per CDR3 protein. This sample has 500,000 to 700,000 distinct CDR3 sequences, with roughly 19% found just once. The rearrangement links TRBV5-4 to TRBJ2-5, with D possibly matching TRBD2 (6 bases). Sample: PBMCs, taken 15 days after the yellow fever booster vaccination. The source is a man aged 25-45 years who received the YFV17D yellow fever vaccine. Written as DNA, the CDR3 is TGTGCCAGCAGCTTGCCTACGGGAGATGAGACCCAGTACTTC. This translates into CASSLPTGDETQYF.